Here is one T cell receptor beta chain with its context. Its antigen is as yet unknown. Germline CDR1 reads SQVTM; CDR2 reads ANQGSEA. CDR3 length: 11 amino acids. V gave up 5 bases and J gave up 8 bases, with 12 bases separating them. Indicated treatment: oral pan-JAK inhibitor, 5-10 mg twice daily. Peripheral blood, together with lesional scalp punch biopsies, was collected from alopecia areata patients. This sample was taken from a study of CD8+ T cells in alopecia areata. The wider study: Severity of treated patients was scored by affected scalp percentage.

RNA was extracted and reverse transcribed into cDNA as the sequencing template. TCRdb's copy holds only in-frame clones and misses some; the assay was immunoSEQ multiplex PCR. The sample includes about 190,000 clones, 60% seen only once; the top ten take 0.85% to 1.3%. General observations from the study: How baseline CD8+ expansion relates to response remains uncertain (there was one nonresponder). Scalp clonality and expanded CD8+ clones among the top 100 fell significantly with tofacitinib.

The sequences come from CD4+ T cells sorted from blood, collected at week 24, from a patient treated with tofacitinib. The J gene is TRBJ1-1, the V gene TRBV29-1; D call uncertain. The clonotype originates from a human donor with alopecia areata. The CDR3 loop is CSVRTRSEAFF. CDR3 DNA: TGCAGCGTTAGGACGCGGTCAGAAGCTTTCTTT.